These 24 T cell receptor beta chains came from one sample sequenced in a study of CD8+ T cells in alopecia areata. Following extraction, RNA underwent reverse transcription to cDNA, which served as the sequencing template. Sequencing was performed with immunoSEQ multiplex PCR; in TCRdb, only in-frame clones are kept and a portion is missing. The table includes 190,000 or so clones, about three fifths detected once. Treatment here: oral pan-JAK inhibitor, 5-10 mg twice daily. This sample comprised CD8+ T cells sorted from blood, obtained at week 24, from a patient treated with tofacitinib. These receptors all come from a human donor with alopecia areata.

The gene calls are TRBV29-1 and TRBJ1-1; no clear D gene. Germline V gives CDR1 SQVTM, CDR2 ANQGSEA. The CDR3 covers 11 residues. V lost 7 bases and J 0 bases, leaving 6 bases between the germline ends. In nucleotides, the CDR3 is TGCAGCGGCGCAGTGAACACTGAAGCTTTCTTT. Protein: CSGAVNTEAFF.

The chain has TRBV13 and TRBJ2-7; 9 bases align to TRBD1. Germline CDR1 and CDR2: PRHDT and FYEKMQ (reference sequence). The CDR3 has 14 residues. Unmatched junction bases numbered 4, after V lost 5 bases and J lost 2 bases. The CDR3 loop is CASSLQGAAYEQYF. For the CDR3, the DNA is TGTGCCAGCAGCCTACAGGGGGCCGCCTACGAGCAGTACTTC.

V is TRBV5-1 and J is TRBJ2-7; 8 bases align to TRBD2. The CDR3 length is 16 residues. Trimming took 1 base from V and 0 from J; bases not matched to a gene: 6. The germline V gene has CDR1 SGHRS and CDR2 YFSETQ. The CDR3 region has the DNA TGCGCCAGCAGCTTGAGAAGCGGGGGATACTCCTACGAGCAGTACTTC. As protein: CASSLRSGGYSYEQYF.

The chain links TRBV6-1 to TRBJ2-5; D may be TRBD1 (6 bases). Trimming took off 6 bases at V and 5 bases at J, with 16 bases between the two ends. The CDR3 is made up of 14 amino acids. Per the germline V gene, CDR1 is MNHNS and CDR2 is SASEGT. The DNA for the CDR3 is TGTGCCAGCAGGCAAGACAGGACGTGGGAGACCCAGTACTTC. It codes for CASRQDRTWETQYF.

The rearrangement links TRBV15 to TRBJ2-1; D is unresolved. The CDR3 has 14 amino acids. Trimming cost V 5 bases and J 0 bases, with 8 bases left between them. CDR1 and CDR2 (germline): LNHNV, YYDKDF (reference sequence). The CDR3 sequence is CATSPGRSYNEQFF. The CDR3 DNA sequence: TGTGCCACCAGCCCGGGCCGCTCCTACAATGAGCAGTTCTTC.

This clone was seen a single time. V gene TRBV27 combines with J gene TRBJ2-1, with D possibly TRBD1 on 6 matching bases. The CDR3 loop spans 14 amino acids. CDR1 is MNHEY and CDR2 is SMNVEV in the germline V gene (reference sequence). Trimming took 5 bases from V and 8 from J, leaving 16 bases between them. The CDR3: CASSKYRAGDEQFF. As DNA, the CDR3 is TGTGCCAGCAGTAAATACAGGGCTGGGGATGAGCAGTTCTTC.

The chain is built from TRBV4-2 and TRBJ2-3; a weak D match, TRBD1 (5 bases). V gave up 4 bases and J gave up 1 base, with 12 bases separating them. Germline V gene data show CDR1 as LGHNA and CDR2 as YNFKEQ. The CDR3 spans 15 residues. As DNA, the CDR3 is TGTGCCAGCAGCCCCCTAATCAGGGGCACAGATACGCAGTATTTT. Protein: CASSPLIRGTDTQYF.

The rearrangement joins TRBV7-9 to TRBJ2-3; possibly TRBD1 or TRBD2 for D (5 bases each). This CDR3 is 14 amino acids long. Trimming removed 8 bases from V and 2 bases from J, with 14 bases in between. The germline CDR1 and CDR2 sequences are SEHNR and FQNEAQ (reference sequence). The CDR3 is CASRSGPSTDTQYF. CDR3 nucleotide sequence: TGTGCCAGCCGCTCGGGACCATCCACAGATACGCAGTATTTT.

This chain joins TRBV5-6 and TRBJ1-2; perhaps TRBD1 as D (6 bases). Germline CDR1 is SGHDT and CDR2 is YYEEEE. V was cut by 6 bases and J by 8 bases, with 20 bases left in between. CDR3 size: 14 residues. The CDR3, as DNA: TGTGCCAGCACCCCGGTGGGGGCGGGAGGCGGCTACACCTTC. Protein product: CASTPVGAGGGYTF.

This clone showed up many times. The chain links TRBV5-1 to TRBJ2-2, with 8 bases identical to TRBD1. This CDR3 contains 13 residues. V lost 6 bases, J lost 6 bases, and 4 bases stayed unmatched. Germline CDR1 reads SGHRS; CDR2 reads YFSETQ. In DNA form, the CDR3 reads TGCGCCAGCACACAGACAGGGGCCGGGGAGCTGTTTTTT. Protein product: CASTQTGAGELFF.

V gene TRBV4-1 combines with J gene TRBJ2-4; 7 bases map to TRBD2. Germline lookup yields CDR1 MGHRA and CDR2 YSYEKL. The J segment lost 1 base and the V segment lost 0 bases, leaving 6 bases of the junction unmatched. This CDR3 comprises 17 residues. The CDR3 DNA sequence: TGCGCCAGCAGCCAAGACAACGCGGGGGTGGCCAAAAACATTCAGTACTTC. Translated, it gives CASSQDNAGVAKNIQYF.

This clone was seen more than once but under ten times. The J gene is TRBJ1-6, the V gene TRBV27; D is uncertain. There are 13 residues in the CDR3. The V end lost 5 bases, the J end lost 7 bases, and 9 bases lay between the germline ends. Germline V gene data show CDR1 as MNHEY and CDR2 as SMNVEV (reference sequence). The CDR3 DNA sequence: TGTGCCAGCAGTAACAAGTTCAATTCACCCCTCCACTTT. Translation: CASSNKFNSPLHF.

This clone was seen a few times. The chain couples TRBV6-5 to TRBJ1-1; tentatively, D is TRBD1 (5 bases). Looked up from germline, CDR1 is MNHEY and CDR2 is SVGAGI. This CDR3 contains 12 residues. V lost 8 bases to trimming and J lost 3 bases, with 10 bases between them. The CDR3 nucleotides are TGTGCCAGCGCCGGGGGGTACACTGAAGCTTTCTTT. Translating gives CASAGGYTEAFF.

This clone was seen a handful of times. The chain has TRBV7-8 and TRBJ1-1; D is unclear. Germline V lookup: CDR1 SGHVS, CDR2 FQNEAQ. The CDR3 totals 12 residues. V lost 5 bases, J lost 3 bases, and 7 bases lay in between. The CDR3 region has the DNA TGTGCCAGCAGCCCCGGCGACACTGAAGCTTTCTTT. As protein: CASSPGDTEAFF.

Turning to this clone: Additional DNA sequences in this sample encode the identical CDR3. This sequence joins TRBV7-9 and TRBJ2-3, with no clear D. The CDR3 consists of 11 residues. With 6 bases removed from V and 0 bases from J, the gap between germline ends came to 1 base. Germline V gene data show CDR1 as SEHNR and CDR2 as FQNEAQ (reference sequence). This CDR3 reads CASSSTDTQYF. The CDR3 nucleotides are TGTGCCAGCAGTAGCACAGATACGCAGTATTTT.

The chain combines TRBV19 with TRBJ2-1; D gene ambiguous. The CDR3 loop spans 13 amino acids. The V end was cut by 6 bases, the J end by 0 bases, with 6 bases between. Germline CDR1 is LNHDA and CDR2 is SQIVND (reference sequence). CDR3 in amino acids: CASRASSYNEQFF. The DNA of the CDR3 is TGTGCCAGTAGGGCTAGCTCCTACAATGAGCAGTTCTTC. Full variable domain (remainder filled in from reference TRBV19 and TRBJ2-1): DGGITQSPKYLFRKEGQNVTLSCEQNLNHDAMYWYRQDPGQGLRLIYYSQIVNDFQKGDIAEGYSVSREKKESFPLTVTSAQKNPTAFYLCASRASSYNEQFFGPGTRLTVL.

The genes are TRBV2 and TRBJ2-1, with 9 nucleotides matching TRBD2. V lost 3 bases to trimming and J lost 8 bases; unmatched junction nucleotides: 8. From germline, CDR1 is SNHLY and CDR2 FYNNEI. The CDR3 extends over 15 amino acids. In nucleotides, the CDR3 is TGTGCCAGCAGTGACCCACCTCAGCGGGGGGATGAGCAGTTCTTC. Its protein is CASSDPPQRGDEQFF.

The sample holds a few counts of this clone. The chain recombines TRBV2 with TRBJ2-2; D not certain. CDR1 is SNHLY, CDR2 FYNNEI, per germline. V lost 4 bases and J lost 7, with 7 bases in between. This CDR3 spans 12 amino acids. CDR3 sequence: CASSGRRGELFF. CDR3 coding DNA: TGTGCCAGCAGTGGCCGGCGCGGGGAGCTGTTTTTT. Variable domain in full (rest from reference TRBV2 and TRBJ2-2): EPEVTQTPSHQVTQMGQEVILRCVPISNHLYFYWYRQILGQKVEFLVSFYNNEISEKSEIFDDQFSVERPDGSNFTLKIRSTKLEDSAMYFCASSGRRGELFFGEGSRLTVL.

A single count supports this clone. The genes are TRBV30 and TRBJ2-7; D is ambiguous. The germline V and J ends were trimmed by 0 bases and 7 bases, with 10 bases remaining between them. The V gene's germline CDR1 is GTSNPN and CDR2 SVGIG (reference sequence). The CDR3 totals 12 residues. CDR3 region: CAWSVLGLEQYF. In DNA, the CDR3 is TGTGCCTGGAGTGTTCTAGGTTTGGAGCAGTACTTC. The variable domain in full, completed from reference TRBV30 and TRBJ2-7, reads SQTIHQWPATLVQPVGSPLSLECTVEGTSNPNLYWYRQAAGRGLQLLFYSVGIGQISSEVPQNLSASRPQDRQFILSSKKLLLSDSGFYLCAWSVLGLEQYFGPGTRLTVT.

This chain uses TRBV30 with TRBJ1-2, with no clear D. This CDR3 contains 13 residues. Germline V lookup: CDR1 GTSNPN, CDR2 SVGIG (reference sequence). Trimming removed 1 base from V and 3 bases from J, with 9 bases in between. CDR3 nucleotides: TGTGCCTGGAGTGCCCCAGTACACTATGGCTACACCTTC. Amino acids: CAWSAPVHYGYTF.

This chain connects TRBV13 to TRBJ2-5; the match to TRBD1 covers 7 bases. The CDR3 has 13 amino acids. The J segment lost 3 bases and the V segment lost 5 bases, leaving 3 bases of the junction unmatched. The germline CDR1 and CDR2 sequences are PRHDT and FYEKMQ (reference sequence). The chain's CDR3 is CASSRDREETQYF. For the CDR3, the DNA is TGTGCCAGCAGCCGCGACAGGGAAGAGACCCAGTACTTC.

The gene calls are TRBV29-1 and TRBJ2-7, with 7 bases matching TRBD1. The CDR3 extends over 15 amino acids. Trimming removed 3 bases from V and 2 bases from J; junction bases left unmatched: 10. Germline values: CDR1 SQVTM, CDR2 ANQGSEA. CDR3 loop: CSVETPGTVPYEQYF. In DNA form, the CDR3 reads TGCAGCGTTGAGACCCCCGGGACAGTTCCCTACGAGCAGTACTTC.

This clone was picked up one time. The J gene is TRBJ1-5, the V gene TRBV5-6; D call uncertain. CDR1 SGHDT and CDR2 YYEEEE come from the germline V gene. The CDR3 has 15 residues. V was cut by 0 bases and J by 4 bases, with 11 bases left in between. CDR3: CASSLAGPGNQPQHF. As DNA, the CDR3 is TGTGCCAGCAGCTTGGCCGGACCTGGGAATCAGCCCCAGCATTTT.

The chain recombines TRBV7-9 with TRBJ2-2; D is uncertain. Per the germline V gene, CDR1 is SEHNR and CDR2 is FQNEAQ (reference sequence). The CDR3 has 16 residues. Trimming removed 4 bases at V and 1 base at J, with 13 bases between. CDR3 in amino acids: CASSSWASKNTGELFF. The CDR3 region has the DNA TGTGCCAGCAGCTCGTGGGCCAGCAAGAACACCGGGGAGCTGTTTTTT.